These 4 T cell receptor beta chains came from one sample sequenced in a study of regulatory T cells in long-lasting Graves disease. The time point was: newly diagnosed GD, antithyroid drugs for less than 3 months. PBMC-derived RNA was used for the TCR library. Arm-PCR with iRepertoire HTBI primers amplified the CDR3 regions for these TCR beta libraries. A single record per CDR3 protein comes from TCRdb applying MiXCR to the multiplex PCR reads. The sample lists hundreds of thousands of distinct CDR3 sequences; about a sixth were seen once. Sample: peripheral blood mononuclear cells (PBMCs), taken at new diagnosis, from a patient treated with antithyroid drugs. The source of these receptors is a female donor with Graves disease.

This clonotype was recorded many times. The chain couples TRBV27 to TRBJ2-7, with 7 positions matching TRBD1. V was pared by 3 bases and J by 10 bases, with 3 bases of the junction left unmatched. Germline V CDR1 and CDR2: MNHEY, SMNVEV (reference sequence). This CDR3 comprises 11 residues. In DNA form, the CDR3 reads TGTGCCAGCAGTTTCAGGGGGTACCAGTACTTC. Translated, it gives CASSFRGYQYF.

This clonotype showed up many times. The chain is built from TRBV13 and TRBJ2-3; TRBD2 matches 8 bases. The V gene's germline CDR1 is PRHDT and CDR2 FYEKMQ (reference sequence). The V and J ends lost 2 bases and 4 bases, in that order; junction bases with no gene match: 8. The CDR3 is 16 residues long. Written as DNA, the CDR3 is TGTGCCAGCAGCTTACTAGCGGGCTCGTTACCAGATACGCAGTATTTT. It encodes CASSLLAGSLPDTQYF.

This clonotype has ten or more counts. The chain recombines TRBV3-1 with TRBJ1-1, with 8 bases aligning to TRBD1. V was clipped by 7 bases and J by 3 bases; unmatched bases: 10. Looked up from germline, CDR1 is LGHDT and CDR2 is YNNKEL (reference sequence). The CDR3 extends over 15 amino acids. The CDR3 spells CASTSPQGADTEAFF. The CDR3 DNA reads TGTGCCAGCACCTCCCCCCAGGGGGCGGACACTGAAGCTTTCTTT.

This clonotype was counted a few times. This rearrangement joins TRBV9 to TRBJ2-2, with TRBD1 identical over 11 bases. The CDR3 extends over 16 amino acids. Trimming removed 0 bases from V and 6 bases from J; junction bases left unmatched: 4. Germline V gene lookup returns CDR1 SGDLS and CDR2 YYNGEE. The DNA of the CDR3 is TGTGCCAGCAGCGTAGCTGGGACAGGGGGATCCGGGGAGCTGTTTTTT. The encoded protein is CASSVAGTGGSGELFF.